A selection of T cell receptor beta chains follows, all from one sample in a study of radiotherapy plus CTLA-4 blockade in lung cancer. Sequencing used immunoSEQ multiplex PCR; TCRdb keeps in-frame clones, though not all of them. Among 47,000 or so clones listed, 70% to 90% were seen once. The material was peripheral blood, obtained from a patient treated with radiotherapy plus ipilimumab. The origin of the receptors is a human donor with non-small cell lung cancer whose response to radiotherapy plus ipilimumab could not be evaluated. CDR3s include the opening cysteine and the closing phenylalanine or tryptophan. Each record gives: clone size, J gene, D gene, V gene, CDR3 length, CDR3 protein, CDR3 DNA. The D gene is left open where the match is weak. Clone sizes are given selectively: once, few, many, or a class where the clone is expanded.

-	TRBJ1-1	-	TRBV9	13	CASSARERTEAFF	TGTGCCAGCAGCGCAAGAGAACGAACTGAAGCTTTCTTT
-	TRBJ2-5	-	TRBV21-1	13	CASSKGRRETQYF	TGTGCCAGCAGCAAAGGACGGCGGGAGACCCAGTACTTC
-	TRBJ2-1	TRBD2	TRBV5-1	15	CASRRAGDLSNEQFF	TGCGCCAGCAGGAGGGCGGGAGATCTCAGCAATGAGCAGTTCTTC
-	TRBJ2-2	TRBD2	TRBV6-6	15	CASSPGTAGAGELFF	TGTGCCAGCAGCCCCGGGACCGCGGGGGCCGGGGAGCTGTTTTTT
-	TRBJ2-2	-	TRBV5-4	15	CASSLPQANTGELFF	TGTGCCAGCAGCTTGCCCCAGGCGAACACCGGGGAGCTGTTTTTT
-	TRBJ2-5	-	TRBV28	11	CASSLEETQYF	TGTGCCAGCAGTTTAGAGGAGACCCAGTACTTC
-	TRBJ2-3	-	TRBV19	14	CASSGRTGTDTQYF	TGTGCCAGTTCTGGCAGAACGGGAACAGATACGCAGTATTTT
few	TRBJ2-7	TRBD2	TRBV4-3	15	CASSQGTSGSREQYF	TGCGCCAGCAGTCAAGGGACTAGCGGGAGTCGTGAGCAGTACTTC
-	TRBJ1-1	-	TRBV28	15	CASRDYGQLNTEAFF	TGTGCCAGCAGAGATTATGGACAGTTGAACACTGAAGCTTTCTTT
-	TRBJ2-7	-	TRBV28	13	CASSQAPYYEQYF	TGTGCCAGCAGTCAGGCACCCTACTACGAGCAGTACTTC
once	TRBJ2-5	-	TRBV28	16	CASSSERGTDQETQYF	TGTGCCAGCAGTTCAGAGAGAGGAACGGACCAAGAGACCCAGTACTTC
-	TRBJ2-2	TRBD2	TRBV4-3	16	CASSPSGRAGGGELFF	TGCGCCAGCAGCCCTAGCGGGAGGGCCGGGGGCGGGGAGCTGTTTTTT
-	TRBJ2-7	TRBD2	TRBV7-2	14	CASELAGRNYEQYF	TGTGCCAGCGAATTAGCGGGCAGAAACTACGAGCAGTACTTC
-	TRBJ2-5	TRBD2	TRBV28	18	CASSLMVSGGGVGETQYF	TGTGCCAGCAGTTTAATGGTTTCGGGAGGTGGAGTCGGAGAGACCCAGTACTTC
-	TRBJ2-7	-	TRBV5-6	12	CASSLGGVEQYF	TGTGCCAGCAGCTTGGGTGGAGTCGAGCAGTACTTC
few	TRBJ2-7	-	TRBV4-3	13	CASSQDSGFEQYF	TGCGCCAGCAGCCAAGATTCAGGGTTCGAGCAGTACTTC
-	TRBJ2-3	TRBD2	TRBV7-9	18	CASSSPHTTSESTDTQYF	TGTGCCAGCAGCTCTCCACACACGACTAGCGAGAGCACAGATACGCAGTATTTT
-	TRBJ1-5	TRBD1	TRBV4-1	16	CASSQDRGGRNQPQHF	TGCGCCAGCAGCCAAGATCGAGGGGGCCGCAATCAGCCCCAGCATTTT
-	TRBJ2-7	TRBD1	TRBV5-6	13	CASSPGQFYEQYF	TGTGCCAGCAGCCCGGGACAGTTCTACGAGCAGTACTTC
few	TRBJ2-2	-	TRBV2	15	CASSEQTPNTGELFF	TGTGCCAGCAGTGAGCAGACACCGAACACCGGGGAGCTGTTTTTT
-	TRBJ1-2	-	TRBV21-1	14	CASSRNRGLYGYTF	TGTGCCAGCAGCAGGAACAGGGGGCTCTATGGCTACACCTTC
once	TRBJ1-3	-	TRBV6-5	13	CASSLFSGNTIYF	TGTGCCAGCAGCCTTTTCTCTGGAAACACCATATATTTT
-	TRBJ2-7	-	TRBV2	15	CASSERDRLHYEQYF	TGTGCCAGCAGTGAGAGAGACAGGCTACACTACGAGCAGTACTTC
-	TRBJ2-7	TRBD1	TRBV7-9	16	CASSLDEGQGSYEQYF	TGTGCCAGCAGCTTAGATGAGGGACAGGGTTCCTACGAGCAGTACTTC
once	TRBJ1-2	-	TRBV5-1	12	CASSPEAYGYTF	TGCGCCAGCAGCCCGGAGGCCTATGGCTACACCTTC
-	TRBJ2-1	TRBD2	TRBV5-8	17	CASSGGKTSGSYNEQFF	TGTGCCAGCAGCGGAGGAAAGACTAGCGGGAGCTACAATGAGCAGTTCTTC
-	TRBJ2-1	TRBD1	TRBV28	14	CASFPGQGLNSQFF	TGTGCCAGTTTCCCGGGACAGGGCCTCAATTCGCAGTTCTTC
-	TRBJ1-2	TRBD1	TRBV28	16	CASSPADWQGDRGYTF	TGTGCCAGCAGTCCCGCCGACTGGCAGGGGGACCGTGGCTACACCTTC
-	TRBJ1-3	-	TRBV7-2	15	CASSLVVSSGNTIYF	TGTGCCAGCAGCTTAGTGGTCAGCTCTGGAAACACCATATATTTT
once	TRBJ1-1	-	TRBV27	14	CASSRRQSPTEAFF	TGTGCCAGCAGTAGACGACAGAGTCCCACTGAAGCTTTCTTT
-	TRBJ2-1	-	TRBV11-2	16	CASSLVGGAVYNEQFF	TGTGCCAGCAGCTTAGTAGGAGGGGCGGTTTACAATGAGCAGTTCTTC
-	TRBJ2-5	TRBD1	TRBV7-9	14	CASSLGTGPETQYF	TGTGCCAGCAGCCTCGGGACAGGGCCGGAGACCCAGTACTTC
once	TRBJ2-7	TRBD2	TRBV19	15	CASSITAGGPNEQYF	TGTGCCAGTAGTATAACTGCGGGAGGGCCGAACGAGCAGTACTTC
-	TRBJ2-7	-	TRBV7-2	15	CASSLVPTGTYEQYF	TGTGCCAGCAGCTTAGTCCCCACAGGGACCTACGAGCAGTACTTC
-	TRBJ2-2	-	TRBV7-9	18	CASSWGGPRGPNTGELFF	TGTGCCAGCAGCTGGGGGGGTCCCAGGGGGCCGAACACCGGGGAGCTGTTTTTT
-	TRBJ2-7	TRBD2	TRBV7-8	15	CASSLPLADAYEQYF	TGTGCCAGCAGCTTACCACTAGCGGATGCCTACGAGCAGTACTTC
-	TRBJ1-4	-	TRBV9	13	CASSVRTNEKLFF	TGTGCCAGCAGCGTGAGGACAAATGAAAAACTGTTTTTT
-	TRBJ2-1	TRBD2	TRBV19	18	CASSRGLAGEFRYNEQFF	TGTGCCAGTAGCCGTGGACTAGCGGGAGAGTTCCGTTACAATGAGCAGTTCTTC
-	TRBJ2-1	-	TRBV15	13	CATSRGQNNEQFF	TGTGCCACCAGCAGAGGACAGAACAATGAGCAGTTCTTC
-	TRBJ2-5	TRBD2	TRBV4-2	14	CASSTSGTGETQYF	TGTGCCAGCAGCACTAGCGGGACGGGAGAGACCCAGTACTTC